This record covers a single T cell receptor (beta chain). The antigen is undetermined. The data were obtained in a study of Ad26.COV2.S vaccination and SARS-CoV-2 variants. Overall study findings and caveats: Assessments of TCR breadth and depth may have underestimated the total T cell responses.

The junction had 5 bases not matched to a gene; V was cut back by 1 base and J by 4 bases. Per the germline V gene, CDR1 is SEHNR and CDR2 is FQNEAQ (reference sequence). This CDR3 is built from 16 residues. Profiling relied on immunoSEQ multiplex PCR, and the TCRdb table lists in-frame clones only, not all of them. The top ten hold 16% of the sample, which has around 100,000 clones, 82% seen once. The chain joins TRBV7-9 to TRBJ2-1, with 9 nucleotides matching TRBD1. The sample was peripheral blood, taken after recovery from COVID-19. This TCR was recovered from a human donor who had recovered from COVID-19. CDR3 residues: CASSLDVGQGYNEQFF. The CDR3 DNA is TGTGCCAGCAGCTTAGACGTGGGACAGGGTTACAATGAGCAGTTCTTC.